The rows below give T cell receptor beta chains drawn from one sample of a study of CD8 T cells in Susac syndrome. TCRdb re-called the immunoSEQ multiplex PCR reads with MiXCR, one entry per CDR3 protein. The sample lists some 240,000 distinct CDR3 sequences; 90% to 96% were seen once. Input material: CD4+ T cells from PBMCs. The receptors were gathered from a human donor with Susac syndrome. Both conserved end residues are part of each CDR3. A D gene is named only where the DNA matches it firmly. Rows may omit the clone size; those that give it use once, few, many or a size class.

14,-,TRBV11-2,-,TRBJ2-7,CASSLDRAPLRQYF,TGTGCCAGCAGCTTAGATCGGGCCCCCTTAAGGCAGTACTTC
14,TRBD2,TRBV12-3/TRBV12-4,-,TRBJ2-7,CASSFAGGSYEQYF,TGTGCCAGCAGTTTTGCGGGAGGTTCCTACGAGCAGTACTTC
12,TRBD2,TRBV20-1,once,TRBJ2-4,CSARTSGGIQYF,TGCAGTGCTAGAACTAGCGGAGGCATTCAGTACTTC
14,-,TRBV5-4,-,TRBJ2-4,CASSFQGAKNIQYF,TGTGCCAGCAGCTTTCAAGGAGCCAAAAACATTCAGTACTTC
17,-,TRBV9,-,TRBJ1-5,CASSVGSSGRSNQPQHF,TGTGCCAGCAGCGTAGGGAGTTCAGGGAGGAGCAATCAGCCCCAGCATTTT
14,-,TRBV6-6,-,TRBJ2-1,CASRDVGRVDEQFF,TGTGCCAGCAGGGATGTGGGGAGAGTCGATGAGCAGTTCTTC
14,-,TRBV3-1,-,TRBJ1-1,CASSLGGGYTEAFF,TGTGCCAGCAGCCTGGGCGGCGGGTACACTGAAGCTTTCTTT
16,TRBD2,TRBV11-2,-,TRBJ2-5,CASSMRPGGRQETQYF,TGTGCCAGCAGCATGAGGCCGGGAGGTCGACAAGAGACCCAGTACTTC
21,TRBD2,TRBV24-1,-,TRBJ2-3,CATSDPAGRTSGAHSTDTQYF,TGTGCCACCAGTGATCCCGCTGGCAGGACTAGCGGAGCCCATAGCACAGATACGCAGTATTTT
12,TRBD1,TRBV18,-,TRBJ1-2,CAGGQGESRYTF,TGTGCAGGGGGACAGGGTGAATCTCGCTACACCTTC
13,-,TRBV28,-,TRBJ1-1,CASSLYGSTEAFF,TGTGCCAGCAGTTTATACGGCAGTACTGAAGCTTTCTTT
14,TRBD1,TRBV15,-,TRBJ2-5,CATSLTGDQETQYF,TGTGCCACCAGTTTGACAGGGGATCAAGAGACCCAGTACTTC
15,-,TRBV18,-,TRBJ2-2,CASSPQTGNTGELFF,TGTGCCAGCTCACCTCAAACGGGAAACACCGGGGAGCTGTTTTTT
12,-,TRBV6-6,-,TRBJ2-5,CASRPRGETQYF,TGTGCCAGCCGACCCCGGGGGGAGACCCAGTACTTC
15,-,TRBV7-9,-,TRBJ2-3,CASSPDGHSTDTQYF,TGTGCCAGCAGCCCGGACGGACATAGCACAGATACGCAGTATTTT
14,-,TRBV5-5,-,TRBJ1-2,CASSRRAGGDGYTF,TGTGCCAGCAGCAGGAGAGCAGGAGGGGATGGCTACACCTTC
18,TRBD2,TRBV4-1,-,TRBJ2-7,CASSHPRLAASPSGEQYF,TGCGCCAGCAGCCATCCCCGACTAGCGGCATCACCTTCCGGCGAGCAGTACTTC
17,TRBD2,TRBV28,-,TRBJ2-3,CASSPLRLAASTDTQYF,TGTGCCAGCAGTCCACTTAGACTAGCGGCTAGCACAGATACGCAGTATTTT
14,TRBD1,TRBV12-3/TRBV12-4,-,TRBJ1-5,CASRGQGINQPQHF,TGTGCCAGCAGGGGACAGGGGATCAATCAGCCCCAGCATTTT
13,-,TRBV9,-,TRBJ1-2,CASSVVRGNGYTF,TGTGCCAGCAGCGTAGTCAGGGGTAACGGCTACACCTTC
15,-,TRBV11-2,once,TRBJ2-1,CASSPWEGARNEQFF,TGTGCCAGCAGCCCATGGGAAGGGGCGAGGAATGAGCAGTTCTTC
15,-,TRBV3-1,-,TRBJ1-1,CASSQAATTNTEAFF,TGTGCCAGCAGCCAAGCGGCGACAACTAACACTGAAGCTTTCTTT
14,-,TRBV5-1,-,TRBJ2-1,CASSLGQVHNEQFF,TGCGCCAGCAGCTTGGGACAGGTTCACAATGAGCAGTTCTTC
14,-,TRBV12-3/TRBV12-4,-,TRBJ2-3,CASTKLASRDTQYF,TGTGCCAGCACCAAACTGGCCTCTCGGGATACGCAGTATTTT
16,TRBD2,TRBV3-1,-,TRBJ2-1,CASSPRTSDNYNEQFF,TGTGCCAGCAGCCCTAGGACTAGCGACAACTACAATGAGCAGTTCTTC
15,TRBD1,TRBV7-6,-,TRBJ1-1,CASSLARGSNTEAFF,TGTGCCAGCAGCTTAGCCAGGGGGTCGAACACTGAAGCTTTCTTT
13,-,TRBV29-1,-,TRBJ1-5,CSVGMTSNQPQHF,TGCAGCGTAGGCATGACGAGCAATCAGCCCCAGCATTTT
14,TRBD2,TRBV28,-,TRBJ2-3,CASRSSGRARTQYF,TGTGCCAGCAGATCTAGCGGGAGGGCCCGTACGCAGTATTTT
16,-,TRBV4-1,-,TRBJ2-7,CASSQGPGRSSYEQYF,TGCGCCAGCAGCCAAGGTCCAGGGAGGAGCTCCTACGAGCAGTACTTC
15,TRBD2,TRBV20-1,-,TRBJ2-1,CSATPRAGGPGEQFF,TGCAGTGCTACCCCTCGGGCGGGAGGGCCCGGTGAGCAGTTCTTC
16,TRBD1,TRBV12-3/TRBV12-4,-,TRBJ2-4,CASSYRGSVAKNIQYF,TGTGCCAGCAGTTACAGGGGATCGGTGGCCAAAAACATTCAGTACTTC
13,-,TRBV9,-,TRBJ2-5,CASSVSGQETQYF,TGTGCCAGTAGTGTAAGCGGACAAGAGACCCAGTACTTC
14,TRBD2,TRBV20-1,-,TRBJ2-3,CSAPPTSGRDTQYF,TGCAGTGCCCCGCCGACTAGCGGGAGAGATACGCAGTATTTT
14,TRBD2,TRBV11-2,-,TRBJ2-5,CASSFSGNQETQYF,TGTGCCAGCAGCTTTAGCGGGAACCAAGAGACCCAGTACTTC
13,-,TRBV29-1,-,TRBJ1-2,CSVEVGGGYGYTF,TGCAGCGTTGAAGTGGGCGGGGGATATGGCTACACCTTC
14,-,TRBV10-3,-,TRBJ1-1,CAISDTSSNTEAFF,TGTGCCATCAGTGACACCTCATCGAACACTGAAGCTTTCTTT
15,-,TRBV12-3/TRBV12-4,-,TRBJ1-5,CASSLVDSLDQPQHF,TGTGCCAGCAGTTTAGTTGACAGCTTGGATCAGCCCCAGCATTTT
17,TRBD2,TRBV4-2,-,TRBJ2-3,CASSQDGREDSTDTQYF,TGTGCCAGCAGCCAAGATGGGCGGGAGGACAGCACAGATACGCAGTATTTT
15,TRBD1,TRBV5-1,-,TRBJ2-2,CASRLGTDETGELFF,TGCGCCAGCAGGTTAGGGACAGACGAAACCGGGGAGCTGTTTTTT
12,-,TRBV14,-,TRBJ2-2,CASSQPTGELFF,TGTGCCAGCAGCCAACCCACCGGGGAGCTGTTTTTT
15,-,TRBV5-1,once,TRBJ2-5,CASSLAGVRQETQYF,TGCGCCAGCAGCTTGGCAGGTGTCAGACAAGAGACCCAGTACTTC